These 19 T cell receptor beta chains came from one sample sequenced in a study of T cells after yellow fever vaccination. TCRdb re-called the 5' RACE reads with MiXCR, one entry per CDR3 protein. The table lists 550,000 or so distinct CDR3 sequences, 15% to 20% of them singletons. Sequencing was performed on PBMCs, taken 15 days after the yellow fever booster vaccination. The receptor source for this set is a man younger than 45 who received the YFV17D yellow fever vaccine.

This clonotype was picked up one time. The chain recombines TRBV20-1 with TRBJ2-7; a weak D match, TRBD2 (5 bases). V was shortened by 1 base and J by 3 bases, with 16 bases between the two germline ends. The CDR3 is made up of 15 amino acids. CDR1 DFQATT and CDR2 SNEGSKA come from the germline V gene (reference sequence). The CDR3 DNA sequence: TGCAGTGCTAGAGTAGGCGGGTTACATCTCTACGAGCAGTACTTC. Protein product: CSARVGGLHLYEQYF.

This clonotype was counted only a few times. The chain has TRBV12-3 or TRBV12-4 and TRBJ2-3, with TRBD2 identical over 9 bases. CDR3 size: 15 residues. V gave up 7 bases and J gave up 1 base; unmatched junction bases: 6. The CDR3 region has the DNA TGTGCCAGCACCTTGGGGACTAGCCGCACAGATACGCAGTATTTT. Residues: CASTLGTSRTDTQYF.

This clonotype was seen many times. The chain recombines TRBV7-8 with TRBJ2-1, with D uncertain. Germline assignment: CDR1 SGHVS and CDR2 FQNEAQ. This CDR3 region has 14 residues. Trimming pared 2 bases from V and 9 bases from J, leaving 14 bases between. CDR3 region: CASSLLSFMGEQFF. CDR3 nucleotides: TGTGCCAGCAGCTTACTCAGTTTTATGGGTGAGCAGTTCTTC.

This clonotype was observed a handful of times. V gene TRBV5-5 combines with J gene TRBJ2-7; TRBD2 aligns across 7 bases. Germline values: CDR1 SGHKS, CDR2 YYEKEE (reference sequence). J was trimmed by 3 bases and V by 4 bases; bases with no gene match: 10. The CDR3 has 15 residues. Here the CDR3 DNA reads TGTGCCAGCAGCCCATTCCCGGGACTACACTACGAGCAGTACTTC. This encodes CASSPFPGLHYEQYF.

The V call is TRBV9, the J call TRBJ2-1; maybe TRBD2 (5 bases). The germline CDR1 and CDR2 sequences are SGDLS and YYNGEE. V lost 2 bases and J 4 bases, leaving 16 bases between the germline ends. This CDR3 is built from 16 residues. The CDR3 here is CASSVRSGSQYNEQFF. The CDR3 nucleotides read TGTGCCAGCAGCGTCCGGTCGGGAAGTCAGTACAATGAGCAGTTCTTC.

In its sample, this clonotype was seen once. One end of the junction fails to match germline, which may point to a read error. The CDR3 DNA sequence: TGCAGCGTTTTGTTTAACAGGGGTGTACACTTC. This sequence encodes CSVLFNRGVHF. V gene TRBV29-1 combines with J gene TRBJ2-7; 7 bases align to TRBD1. CDR1 is SQVTM, CDR2 ANQGSEA, per germline. The CDR3 length is 11 residues.

The sample holds a few counts of this clonotype. The chain is built from TRBV6-1 and TRBJ2-7; D remains unclear. This CDR3 has 15 residues. Germline CDR1 and CDR2: MNHNS and SASEGT. V lost 4 bases to trimming and J lost 0 bases, with 13 bases between them. For the CDR3, the DNA is TGTGCCAGCAGTGCCAGACCCCTCAGCTCCTACGAGCAGTACTTC. Translated: CASSARPLSSYEQYF.

This clonotype was picked up a small number of times. This chain connects TRBV9 to TRBJ2-7; a weak D match, TRBD2 (6 bases). The germline V and J ends were trimmed by 0 bases and 7 bases, with 17 bases remaining between them. Germline V CDR1 and CDR2: SGDLS, YYNGEE. The length of the CDR3 is 15 residues. CDR3 DNA: TGTGCCAGCAGCGTAGACACGGGAGTTCGAGAGGAGCAGTACTTC. It is translated as CASSVDTGVREEQYF. The variable domain in full, with the rest retrieved from reference TRBV9 and TRBJ2-7, is DSGVTQTPKHLITATGQRVTLRCSPRSGDLSVYWYQQSLDQGLQFLIQYYNGEERAKGNILERFSAQQFPDLHSELNLSSLELGDSALYFCASSVDTGVREEQYFGPGTRLTVT.

The chain employs TRBV12-3 or TRBV12-4 and TRBJ2-2; tentative D call: TRBD1 (6 bases). The CDR3 length is 15 residues. V lost 4 bases and J 7 bases, leaving 16 bases between the germline ends. This chain's CDR3 is CASSSGDSWGGELFF. CDR3 nucleotide sequence: TGTGCCAGCAGTTCAGGGGATAGTTGGGGCGGGGAGCTGTTTTTT.

The chain has TRBV7-2 and TRBJ2-5, with unresolved D. The CDR3 extends over 13 amino acids. Between the trimmed V and J ends, which lost 6 bases and 2 bases, there was a span of 10 bases. Germline assignment: CDR1 SGHTA and CDR2 FQGNSA. The CDR3: CASRSTAQETQYF. The CDR3 DNA reads TGTGCCAGCAGATCGACGGCGCAAGAGACCCAGTACTTC.

This clonotype was observed a few times. The chain is built from TRBV6-2 or TRBV6-3 and TRBJ2-7; 7 bases map to TRBD2. The V gene's germline CDR1 is MNHEY and CDR2 SVGEGT. The CDR3 consists of 13 residues. The V segment lost 6 bases and the J segment 2 bases; nucleotides outside the gene matches: 4. The CDR3 spells CASRRLAAYEQYF. The CDR3 region has the DNA TGTGCCAGCAGAAGGCTAGCGGCCTACGAGCAGTACTTC.

This clonotype showed up just a few times. The chain couples TRBV4-3 to TRBJ2-5, with TRBD2 matching over 9 bases. V trimming: 0 bases; J trimming: 5 bases; junction bases outside the gene matches: 7. The CDR3 spans 16 residues. Germline lookup yields CDR1 LGHNA and CDR2 YSLEER. CDR3 loop: CASSQELAGARETQYF. CDR3 sequence (DNA): TGCGCCAGCAGCCAAGAGTTAGCGGGAGCGCGGGAGACCCAGTACTTC.

This clonotype was detected a few times. The genes are TRBV6-5 and TRBJ2-7; D might be TRBD1 (7 bases). The ends were cut back, 0 bases at V and 3 bases at J, with 15 bases in the middle. This CDR3 spans 16 amino acids. From germline, CDR1 is MNHEY and CDR2 SVGAGI. CDR3 protein: CASSYSAGQTLYEQYF. CDR3 coding DNA: TGTGCCAGCAGTTACTCGGCGGGACAGACCCTCTACGAGCAGTACTTC.

This clonotype was observed a few times. The chain is built from TRBV4-3 and TRBJ2-7; D is unclear. The V end lost 6 bases, the J end lost 1 base, and 10 bases lay between the germline ends. Germline V gives CDR1 LGHNA, CDR2 YSLEER. CDR3 length: 13 residues. Here the CDR3 reads CASSLGWSYEQYF. Written as DNA, the CDR3 is TGCGCCAGCAGTTTGGGGTGGTCCTACGAGCAGTACTTC.

Many counts were recorded for this clonotype. The chain has TRBV9 and TRBJ2-4, with 9 nucleotides matching TRBD1. The germline CDR1 and CDR2 sequences are SGDLS and YYNGEE. The CDR3 runs 14 residues. With 5 bases clipped from V and 8 bases from J, the junction kept 8 bases outside the gene matches. CDR3 nucleotide sequence: TGTGCCAGCAGTCCCACGGGGGACAGGGACATTCAGTACTTC. Its protein product is CASSPTGDRDIQYF.

This clonotype was counted only a few times. The chain has TRBV20-1 and TRBJ2-1; D call uncertain. CDR3 length: 14 amino acids. Germline CDR1 DFQATT, CDR2 SNEGSKA (reference sequence). V lost 3 bases, J lost 8 bases, and 17 bases lay in between. The CDR3 protein is CSARALTINDEQFF. The CDR3 DNA reads TGCAGTGCTAGGGCTCTAACGATTAACGATGAGCAGTTCTTC.

The chain couples TRBV12-3 or TRBV12-4 to TRBJ2-1; TRBD2 agrees at 8 bases. The CDR3 loop spans 13 amino acids. V shed 10 bases, J shed 1 base, and the junction held 3 bases outside the gene matches. The CDR3 here is CATKRGSYNEQFF. The CDR3 coding sequence is TGTGCCACCAAGCGGGGGTCCTACAATGAGCAGTTCTTC.

In its sample, this clonotype was seen many times. The rearrangement uses TRBV7-2 and TRBJ2-3; 14 bases map to TRBD2. The CDR3 loop spans 15 amino acids. With 4 bases clipped from V and 6 bases from J, the junction kept 3 bases outside the gene matches. Germline V gene sequence: CDR1 SGHTA, CDR2 FQGNSA. The CDR3: CASSWTSGRMDTQYF. For the CDR3, the DNA is TGTGCCAGCAGCTGGACTAGCGGGAGGATGGATACGCAGTATTTT.

This clonotype was seen only once. V gene TRBV7-2 combines with J gene TRBJ2-1, with D tentatively TRBD2 (6 bases). The CDR3 is 15 amino acids. V lost 3 bases, J lost 5 bases, and 14 bases lay in between. Germline V CDR1 and CDR2: SGHTA, FQGNSA. The CDR3 sequence: CASSFGGNWDNEQFF. Written as DNA, the CDR3 is TGTGCCAGCAGCTTCGGCGGGAATTGGGACAATGAGCAGTTCTTC.